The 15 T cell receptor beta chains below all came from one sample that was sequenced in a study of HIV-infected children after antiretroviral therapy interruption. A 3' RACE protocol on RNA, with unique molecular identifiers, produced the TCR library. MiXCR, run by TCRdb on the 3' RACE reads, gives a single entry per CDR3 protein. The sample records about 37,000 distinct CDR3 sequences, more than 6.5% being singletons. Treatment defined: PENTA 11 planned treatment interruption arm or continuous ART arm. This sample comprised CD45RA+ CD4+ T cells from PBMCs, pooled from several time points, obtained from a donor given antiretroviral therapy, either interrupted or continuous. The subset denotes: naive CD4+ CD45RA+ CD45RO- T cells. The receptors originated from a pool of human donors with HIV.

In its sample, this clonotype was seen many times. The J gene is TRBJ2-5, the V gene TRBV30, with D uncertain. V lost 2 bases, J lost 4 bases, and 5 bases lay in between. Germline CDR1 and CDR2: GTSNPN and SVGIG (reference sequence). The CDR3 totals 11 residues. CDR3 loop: CAWSRVETQYF. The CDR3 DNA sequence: TGTGCCTGGAGTCGAGTAGAGACCCAGTACTTC.

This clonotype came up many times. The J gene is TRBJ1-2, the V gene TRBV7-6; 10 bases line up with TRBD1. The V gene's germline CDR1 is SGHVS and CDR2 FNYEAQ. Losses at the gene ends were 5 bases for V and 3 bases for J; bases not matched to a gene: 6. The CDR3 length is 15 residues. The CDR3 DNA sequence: TGTGCCAGCAGCCCAACCGGGACAGGGGACTATGGCTACACCTTC. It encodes CASSPTGTGDYGYTF.

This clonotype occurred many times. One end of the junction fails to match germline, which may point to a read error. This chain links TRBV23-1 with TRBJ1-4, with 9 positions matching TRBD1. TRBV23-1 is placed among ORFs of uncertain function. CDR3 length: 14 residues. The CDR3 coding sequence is TGTGCCAGCAGCCGGGACAGGGAAAACGAAAGATTATTTTTC. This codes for CASSRDRENERLFF.

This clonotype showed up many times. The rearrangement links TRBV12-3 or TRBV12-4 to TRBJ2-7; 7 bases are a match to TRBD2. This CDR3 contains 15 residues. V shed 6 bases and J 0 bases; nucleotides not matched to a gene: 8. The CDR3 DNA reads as TGTGCCAGCAGCTCTCGAGCGGGGAGCTCCTACGAGCAGTACTTC. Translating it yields CASSSRAGSSYEQYF.

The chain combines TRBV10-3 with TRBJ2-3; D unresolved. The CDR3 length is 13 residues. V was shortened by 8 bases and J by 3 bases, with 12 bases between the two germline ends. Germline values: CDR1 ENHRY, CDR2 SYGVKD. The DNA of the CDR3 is TGTGCCATCGAAGAGTCGTGGACAGATACGCAGTATTTT. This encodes CAIEESWTDTQYF.

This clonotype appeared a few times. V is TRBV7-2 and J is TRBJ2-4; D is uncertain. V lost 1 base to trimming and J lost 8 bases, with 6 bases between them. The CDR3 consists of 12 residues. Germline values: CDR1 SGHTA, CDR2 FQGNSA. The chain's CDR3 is CASSLVSDIQYF. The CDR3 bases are TGTGCCAGCAGCTTAGTATCGGACATTCAGTACTTC.

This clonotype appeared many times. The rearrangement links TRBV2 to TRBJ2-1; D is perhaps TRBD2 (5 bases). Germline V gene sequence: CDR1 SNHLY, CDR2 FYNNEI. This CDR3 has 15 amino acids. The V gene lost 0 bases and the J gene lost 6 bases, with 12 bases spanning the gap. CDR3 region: CASSEAGRVSNEQFF. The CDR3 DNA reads TGTGCCAGCAGTGAAGCTGGGAGAGTGTCCAATGAGCAGTTCTTC.

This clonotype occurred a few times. CDR3 nucleotide sequence: TGTGCCAGCAGCTCCACAGGCCATACGCAGTATTTT. The encoded protein is CASSSTGHTQYF. V gene TRBV7-3 combines with J gene TRBJ2-3, with a weak D call TRBD1 (5 bases). V dropped 4 bases and J dropped 7 bases, with 9 bases sitting between them. Germline lookup yields CDR1 SGHTA and CDR2 FQGTGA. The CDR3 is made up of 12 amino acids.

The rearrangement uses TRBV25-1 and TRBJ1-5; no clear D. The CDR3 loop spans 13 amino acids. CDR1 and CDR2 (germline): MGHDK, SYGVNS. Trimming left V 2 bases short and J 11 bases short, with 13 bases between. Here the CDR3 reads CASSEHGDKAQHF. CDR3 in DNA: TGTGCCAGCAGTGAACATGGGGATAAGGCCCAGCATTTT.

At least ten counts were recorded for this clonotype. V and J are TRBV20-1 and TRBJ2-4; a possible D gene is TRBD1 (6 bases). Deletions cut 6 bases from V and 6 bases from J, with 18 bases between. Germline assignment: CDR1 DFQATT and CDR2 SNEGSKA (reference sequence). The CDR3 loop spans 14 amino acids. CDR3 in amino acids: CSAPPDSKLNIQYF. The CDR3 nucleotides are TGCAGTGCCCCGCCGGACAGCAAATTAAACATTCAGTACTTC.

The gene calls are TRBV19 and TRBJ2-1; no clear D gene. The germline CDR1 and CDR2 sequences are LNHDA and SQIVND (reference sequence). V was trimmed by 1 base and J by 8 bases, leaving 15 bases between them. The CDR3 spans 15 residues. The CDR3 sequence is CASSIVQYFTDEQFF. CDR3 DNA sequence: TGTGCCAGTAGTATAGTGCAGTACTTTACGGATGAGCAGTTCTTC.

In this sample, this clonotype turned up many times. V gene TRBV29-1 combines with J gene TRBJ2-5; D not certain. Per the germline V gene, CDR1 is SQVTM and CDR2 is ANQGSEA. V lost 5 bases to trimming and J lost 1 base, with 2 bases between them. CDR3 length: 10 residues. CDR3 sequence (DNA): TGCAGCGTTCTCCAAGAGACCCAGTACTTC. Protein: CSVLQETQYF.

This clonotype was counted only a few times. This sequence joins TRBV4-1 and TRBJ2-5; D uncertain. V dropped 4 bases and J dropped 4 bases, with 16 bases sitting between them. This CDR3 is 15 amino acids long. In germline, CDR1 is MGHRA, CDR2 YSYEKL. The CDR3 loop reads CASSPSWDPVETQYF. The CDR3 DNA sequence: TGCGCCAGCAGCCCGAGTTGGGATCCTGTAGAGACCCAGTACTTC.

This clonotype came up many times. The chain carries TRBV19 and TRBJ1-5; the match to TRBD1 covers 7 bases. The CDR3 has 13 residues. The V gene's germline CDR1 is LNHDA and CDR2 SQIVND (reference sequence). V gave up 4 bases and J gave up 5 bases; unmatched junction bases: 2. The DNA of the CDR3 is TGTGCCAGTAGTACTGGGACAGATCAGCCCCAGCATTTT. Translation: CASSTGTDQPQHF.

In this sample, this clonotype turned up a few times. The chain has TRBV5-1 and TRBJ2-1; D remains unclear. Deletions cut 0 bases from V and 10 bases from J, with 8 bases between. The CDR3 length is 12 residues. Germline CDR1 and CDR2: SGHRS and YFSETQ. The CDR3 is CASSLVLPEQFF. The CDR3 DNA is TGCGCCAGCAGCTTGGTGCTGCCAGAGCAGTTCTTC.